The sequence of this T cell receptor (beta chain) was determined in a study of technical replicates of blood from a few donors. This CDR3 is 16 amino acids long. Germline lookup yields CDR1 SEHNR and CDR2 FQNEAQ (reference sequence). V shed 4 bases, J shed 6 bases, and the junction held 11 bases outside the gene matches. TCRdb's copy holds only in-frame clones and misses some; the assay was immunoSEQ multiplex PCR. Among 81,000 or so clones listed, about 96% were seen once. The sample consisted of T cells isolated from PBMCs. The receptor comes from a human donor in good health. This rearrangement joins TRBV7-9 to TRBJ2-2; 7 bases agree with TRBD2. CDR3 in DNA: TGTGCCAGCAGCTGGTGGAGAGCGGGATATTCCGGGGAGCTGTTTTTT. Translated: CASSWWRAGYSGELFF.